A selection of T cell receptor beta chains follows, all from one sample in a study of T cell responses to AZD1222 COVID-19 vaccine. The data were produced by immunoSEQ multiplex PCR, yet TCRdb's version contains in-frame clones alone and is incomplete. The sample gives 140,000 or so clones, about 90% of which show up once; about 1.9% is in the top ten. Material: peripheral blood, obtained on day 0 of AZD1222 vaccination. These receptors came from an adult in good health. Each CDR3 is given with its conserved first and last residue. A D gene is named only where the DNA matches it firmly.

d_gene | j_gene | v_gene | CDR3aa | CDR3nt
. | TRBJ2-3 | TRBV5-4 | CASSLDRGTDTQYF | TGTGCCAGCAGCTTGGACAGGGGCACAGATACGCAGTATTTT
. | TRBJ2-3 | TRBV11-3 | CASSYRGTDTQYF | TGTGCCAGCAGCTATCGAGGGACAGATACGCAGTATTTT
. | TRBJ2-2 | TRBV10-3 | CAISDRPGELFF | TGTGCCATCAGTGATCGGCCCGGGGAGCTGTTTTTT
. | TRBJ2-3 | TRBV3-1/TRBV3-2 | CASSQEVGVTQYF | TGTGCCAGCAGCCAAGAGGTTGGAGTTACGCAGTATTTT
TRBD1 | TRBJ1-2 | TRBV30 | CAWSPGTGEGYTF | TGTGCCTGGAGTCCCGGGACAGGGGAAGGCTACACCTTC
. | TRBJ1-6 | TRBV14 | CASSQAVISPLHF | TGTGCCAGCAGCCAAGCTGTCATCTCACCCCTCCACTTT
TRBD1 | TRBJ1-5 | TRBV19 | CASSTGANQPQHF | TGTGCCAGTAGCACAGGGGCCAATCAGCCCCAGCATTTT
. | TRBJ1-6 | TRBV11-2 | CASSPRGGDRYNSPLHF | TGTGCCAGCAGCCCTCGGGGGGGCGACCGCTATAATTCACCCCTCCACTTT
TRBD1 | TRBJ1-1 | TRBV2 | CASLSWQGDTEAFF | TGTGCCAGCCTATCGTGGCAGGGGGACACTGAAGCTTTCTTT
TRBD2 | TRBJ2-1 | TRBV6-6 | CASSGLAGGQNEQFF | TGTGCCAGCAGCGGACTAGCGGGGGGGCAGAATGAGCAGTTCTTC